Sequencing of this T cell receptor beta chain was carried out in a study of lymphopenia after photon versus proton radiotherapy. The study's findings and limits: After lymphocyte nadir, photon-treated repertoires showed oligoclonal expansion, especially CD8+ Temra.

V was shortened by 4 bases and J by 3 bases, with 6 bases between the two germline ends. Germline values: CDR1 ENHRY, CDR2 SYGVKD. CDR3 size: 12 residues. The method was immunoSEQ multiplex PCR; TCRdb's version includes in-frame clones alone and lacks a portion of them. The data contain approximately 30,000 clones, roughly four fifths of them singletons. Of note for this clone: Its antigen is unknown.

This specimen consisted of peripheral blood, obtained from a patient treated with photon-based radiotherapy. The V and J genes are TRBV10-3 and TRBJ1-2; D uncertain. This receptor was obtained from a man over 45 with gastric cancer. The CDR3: CAISGPDYGYTF. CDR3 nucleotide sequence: TGTGCCATCAGTGGGCCAGACTATGGCTACACCTTC.